The 23 T cell receptor beta chains listed next were all sequenced from one sample in a study of tumor and adjacent non-tumor tissue in lung cancer. A modified ARM-PCR protocol with three rounds of nested PCR amplified TCRbeta. TCRdb redid the calling of the multiplex PCR reads with MiXCR, one entry per CDR3 protein. The sample lists approximately 53,000 distinct CDR3 sequences; 74% were seen once. RNA was extracted from bulk tissue without any cell sorting. Distant lung tissue was collected more than 3 cm away from the tumor edge. Sequenced: distant non-tumor lung tissue. Source of these receptors: a woman between 55 and 75 years old with non-small cell lung cancer.

Remarks on this clonotype: The junction does not match germline at one end; this may be a read error. The chain combines TRBV29-1 with TRBJ2-3; unclear D gene. This CDR3 has 10 amino acids. CDR1 is SQVTM, CDR2 ANQGSEA, per germline. This CDR3 reads CSVGADTQYF. DNA of the CDR3: TGCAGCGTCGGCGCAGATACGCAGTACTTT.

A word on this clonotype: No conserved phenylalanine or tryptophan is present at the end of the CDR3, so a read error is the likely explanation. As DNA, the CDR3 is TGCAGCGTTGCGGGAGGGTATGTGTATGGGAAGCAGTTCCTC. Translating it yields CSVAGGYVYGKQFL. The rearrangement links TRBV29-1 to TRBJ2-1, with 8 bases lining up with TRBD2. This CDR3 is 14 amino acids long. Trimming took 4 bases from V and 11 from J; bases not matched to a gene: 13. Per germline, CDR1 SQVTM and CDR2 ANQGSEA.

This clonotype was picked up one time. At one boundary the junction diverges from the germline segment, which might be a read error. This chain joins TRBV6-5 and TRBJ2-3, with TRBD2 identical over 7 bases. Germline V lookup: CDR1 MNHEY, CDR2 SVGAGI. The CDR3 runs 11 residues. CDR3 coding DNA: TGTGCCAGCAGGACGGGGGGTACGAAGTATTTT. This encodes CASRTGGTKYF.

As regards this clonotype: The junction and the germline gene differ at one end; a read error may be behind it. The rearrangement uses TRBV7-9 and TRBJ1-4; D gene unclear. There are 16 residues in the CDR3. Per the germline V gene, CDR1 is SEHNR and CDR2 is FQNEAQ (reference sequence). The CDR3, as DNA: TGTGCCAGCGGCTGGCGGTCCGGTCCCCGGGGTGAAAAACTATTTTTT. It yields the protein CASGWRSGPRGEKLFF. The variable domain in full, completed from reference TRBV7-9 and TRBJ1-4, reads DTGVSQNPRHKITKRGQNVTFRCDPISEHNRLYWYRQTLGQGPEFLTYFQNEAQLEKSRLLSDRFSAERPKGSFSTLEIQRTEQGDSAMYLCASGWRSGPRGEKLFFGSGTQLSVL.

About this clonotype: No conserved phenylalanine or tryptophan ends this CDR3, so it is likely a read error. The V call is TRBV6-2 or TRBV6-3, the J call TRBJ2-7; D remains ambiguous. The CDR3 sequence is 11 residues long. Looked up from germline, CDR1 is MNHEY and CDR2 is SVGEGT. Written as DNA, the CDR3 is TGTGCCAGCAGCGACACCTACGAACAGTACTTG. It specifies CASSDTYEQYL.

As to this clonotype: An end of the junction does not agree with germline; a read error may underlie this. The genes are TRBV6-2 or TRBV6-3 and TRBJ2-1; D is unresolved. The germline CDR1 and CDR2 sequences are MNHEY and SVGEGT. The CDR3 has 14 amino acids. CDR3 nucleotides: TGTGCCAGCATCGCGACACTCTCCTACAGTAAGCAGTTTTTC. Its protein product is CASIATLSYSKQFF.

This clonotype was observed a single time. The CDR3 region is CASSFPERAGVKQFF. The CDR3 region has the DNA TGTGCCAGCAGCTTCCCGGAACGAGCGGGGGTGAAGCAGTTCTTC. The V call is TRBV11-1, the J call TRBJ2-1; 8 positions agree with TRBD2. V lost 3 bases to trimming and J lost 11 bases; unmatched junction nucleotides: 12. CDR1 SGHAT and CDR2 FQDESV come from the germline V gene (reference sequence). This CDR3 comprises 15 residues.

The chain is built from TRBV6-5 and TRBJ2-7; possible D gene TRBD2, 6 bases. The germline V gene encodes CDR1 MNHEY and CDR2 SVGAGI. This CDR3 is built from 14 residues. Trimming pared 5 bases from V and 6 bases from J, leaving 17 bases between. CDR3 protein: CASSILGGVGEQYF. CDR3 DNA: TGTGCCAGCAGTATCCTCGGCGGGGTCGGCGAGCAGTACTTC.

A word on this clonotype: The junction shows a germline mismatch at one end, possibly a read error. The rearrangement uses TRBV6-2 or TRBV6-3 and TRBJ2-1; a weak D match, TRBD2 (6 bases). The CDR3 totals 15 residues. The germline V gene encodes CDR1 MNHEY and CDR2 SVGEGT. The CDR3 here is CVSSSSAGNHNEQFF. The DNA of the CDR3 is TGTGTCAGCAGTTCATCAGCGGGTAACCACAATGAGCAGTTCTTC.

This clonotype was detected many times. CDR3 loop: CASSETSGGADTQYF. CDR3 DNA sequence: TGTGCCAGCAGTGAGACTAGCGGGGGGGCAGATACGCAGTATTTT. The J gene is TRBJ2-3, the V gene TRBV6-4; 14 positions agree with TRBD2. Germline CDR1 reads MRHNA; CDR2 reads SNTAGT. The CDR3 spans 15 residues. V shed 3 bases, J shed 4 bases, and the junction held 0 bases outside the gene matches.

J is TRBJ2-7 and V is TRBV20-1, with 12 bases lining up with TRBD2. Unmatched junction bases numbered 11, after V lost 7 bases and J lost 7 bases. This CDR3 contains 14 residues. CDR1 DFQATT and CDR2 SNEGSKA come from the germline V gene (reference sequence). DNA of the CDR3: TGCAGTGATATACTAGCGGGGGGCATGGGTGAGCAGTACTTC. It yields the protein CSDILAGGMGEQYF.

A remark on this clonotype: This likely comes from a read error, as the CDR3 has no conserved phenylalanine or tryptophan at its end. The V and J genes are TRBV4-3 and TRBJ2-2; 8 nucleotides match TRBD2. This CDR3 is 17 amino acids long. CDR1 is LGHNA and CDR2 is YSLEER in the germline V gene. The CDR3 DNA reads as TGCGCCAGAAGCCAACCTACTAGCGGAGTGAACACCGGGGAGCTGTTTATT. As protein: CARSQPTSGVNTGELFI.

With respect to this clonotype: The CDR3 does not close with the conserved phenylalanine or tryptophan, likely indicating a read error. The V and J genes are TRBV6-2 or TRBV6-3 and TRBJ1-5; D gene unclear. The V and J ends lost 6 bases and 5 bases respectively, with 8 bases between them. Germline V gene lookup returns CDR1 MNHEY and CDR2 SVGEGT. There are 12 residues in the CDR3. In DNA form, the CDR3 reads TGTGCCAGCAGGAGACGGTATCAGCCCCAGCATCTT. Its protein product is CASRRRYQPQHL.

This clonotype showed up many times. The genes are TRBV29-1 and TRBJ1-2; 7 positions match TRBD1. Germline V CDR1 and CDR2: SQVTM, ANQGSEA. V gave up 3 bases and J gave up 6 bases; unmatched junction bases: 4. The CDR3 covers 12 residues. The CDR3 region has the DNA TGCAGCGTTGAGGGACAGACTGATGGCTACACCTTC. This gives the protein CSVEGQTDGYTF. The full variable domain, with the rest looked up from reference TRBV29-1 and TRBJ1-2, is SAVISQKPSRDICQRGTSLTIQCQVDSQVTMMFWYRQQPGQSLTLIATANQGSEATYESGFVIDKFPISRPNLTFSTLTVSNMSPEDSSIYLCSVEGQTDGYTFGSGTRLTVV.

In the case of this clonotype: A much larger clone is a single base away; this may be a read error. The chain is built from TRBV6-4 and TRBJ1-1, with D unclear. Germline V gene lookup returns CDR1 MRHNA and CDR2 SNTAGT. The CDR3 consists of 13 residues. Trimming left V 7 bases short and J 8 bases short, with 17 bases between. The CDR3 nucleotides are TGTGCCAGCAAGGAAGCAGACACGAAAGAAGCTTTCTTT. It is translated as CASKEADTKEAFF.

This clonotype was detected ten times or more. V and J are TRBV5-1 and TRBJ2-3; 8 bases are shared with TRBD1. V dropped 0 bases and J dropped 9; count of bases not matched to a gene: 3. CDR1 SGHRS and CDR2 YFSETQ come from the germline V gene. The length of the CDR3 is 13 residues. The CDR3 is CASSLDRQGTQYF. The DNA for the CDR3 is TGCGCCAGCAGCTTGGACAGACAGGGGACGCAGTATTTT.

V is TRBV4-1 and J is TRBJ1-1; 11 nucleotides align to TRBD1. The CDR3 extends over 14 amino acids. Germline V gives CDR1 MGHRA, CDR2 YSYEKL. V shed 10 bases, J shed 6 bases, and the junction held 10 bases outside the gene matches. CDR3 coding DNA: TGCGCCAACCAAGGACAGGGGGCGAAGGCTGAAGCTTTCTTT. It yields the protein CANQGQGAKAEAFF.

As concerns this clonotype: One end of the junction varies from germline; a read error may be responsible. This rearrangement joins TRBV6-5 to TRBJ2-2, with 10 bases that match TRBD2. Germline V gene data show CDR1 as MNHEY and CDR2 as SVGAGI. The CDR3 covers 18 residues. The CDR3 region is CASSYSMTTSGNTRELFF. The CDR3 bases are TGTGCCAGCAGTTACTCGATGACCACTAGCGGGAACACCAGGGAGTTGTTTTTT.

Regarding this clonotype: A much larger clone sits a single nucleotide away, making a read error possible. CDR3 nucleotide sequence: TGTGCCAGAAGCTCGTACGCCGAGCAGTACTTC. Translation: CARSSYAEQYF. This sequence joins TRBV11-2 and TRBJ2-7; D is unclear. The CDR3 extends over 11 amino acids. Germline V CDR1 and CDR2: SGHAT, FQNNGV.

The V gene is TRBV4-3, the J gene TRBJ2-4, with D perhaps assigned TRBD1 or TRBD2 (5 bases each). The CDR3 has 15 residues. V was clipped by 6 bases and J by 8 bases, with 20 bases between them. CDR1 is LGHNA and CDR2 is YSLEER in the germline V gene. CDR3 DNA sequence: TGCGCCAGCAGTCCGGGACGGGGAACCATGGACATTCAGTACTTC. Translating it yields CASSPGRGTMDIQYF.

Turning to this clonotype: Relative to the germline gene, one junction end is altered; a read error may explain this. V and J are TRBV10-3 and TRBJ2-7; D is perhaps TRBD1 or TRBD2 (5 bases each). Germline CDR1 and CDR2: ENHRY and SYGVKD. This CDR3 is 14 amino acids long. CDR3 DNA: TGTGTCATCAGTGAGCGAGGCCGGGACGACGAGCAGTACTTT. Amino acid sequence: CVISERGRDDEQYF.

Only a few counts were recorded for this clonotype. Because the CDR3 is missing its conserved closing phenylalanine or tryptophan, this is likely a read error. The DNA is omitted, as the CDR3 cannot be located on it reliably, and the CDR3 follows TCRdb's listing. V usage is TRBV6-5 and J usage is TRBJ2-1; the DNA was not compared with TRBD2, the D call given in the table. The germline CDR1 and CDR2 sequences are MNHEY and SVGAGI. The length of the CDR3 is 15 amino acids, counting both ends. CDR3: CASSFSSLDYNEQFL.

Remarks on this clonotype: The junction departs from germline at one end; a sequencing error may be responsible. This chain joins TRBV6-5 and TRBJ2-5, with unresolved D. The CDR3 consists of 15 residues. In germline, CDR1 is MNHEY, CDR2 SVGAGI. The CDR3: CASSYRDTSRETQYF. The CDR3 DNA reads as TGTGCCAGCAGTTACCGTGACACCTCAAGAGAGACCCAGTACTTT.